Included here is one T cell receptor (beta chain) sequence, with context. Its antigen remains unidentified. These data come from a study of T cells expressing NK-cell markers. Turning to the study itself: Seven donors tested HCMV-seropositive and one tested seronegative among the eight sequenced.

Points from the study as a whole: For four donors, these clonotypes were likewise the leading ones in the CD3+CD56-NKG2C+ fraction.

cDNA encoding TCR beta was synthesized via 5'RACE template switching incorporating UMIs. TCRdb re-called the 5' RACE reads; one entry per CDR3 protein, DNA not given. The sample features 120,000 to 150,000 distinct CDR3 sequences, with approximately 12% in its top ten. This CDR3 has 15 residues. In germline, CDR1 is SGHNT, CDR2 YYREEE (reference sequence). Sequencing was performed on blood T cells: a sorted CD56 or NKG2C T cell subset, CD4+ or CD8+ T cells, or bulk PBMC T cells (not recorded which). The rearrangement joins TRBV5-4 to TRBJ2-5; TCRdb names TRBD1, which stays unverified in the absence of DNA. The origin of this receptor is a man younger than 35 in good health. The CDR3: CASSLLSGQGETQYF.